This T cell receptor beta chain was retrieved from a study of neoadjuvant nivolumab and ipilimumab in lung cancer (TCRdb year 2020). Background on the whole study: Intravenous nivolumab was dosed at 3 mg/kg on days 1, 15 and 29, and in the combination arm ipilimumab 1 mg/kg was added on day 1 only. The primary endpoint of the trial was the rate of major pathologic response (MPR) in the intention-to-treat population of each study arm. The trial treated under 50 patients with operable NSCLC: 23 were randomized to nivolumab monotherapy and about 20 to nivolumab plus ipilimumab. The study compared TCR repertoires in pretherapy (baseline) peripheral blood with TCR repertoires in tumors resected at surgery after neoadjuvant immune checkpoint blockade. Seven patients had matched pretherapy and resected tumor pairs analyzed, with four treated with nivolumab and three with nivolumab plus ipilimumab. Beyond this particular receptor, the publication reports: TCR richness in pretherapy blood showed a positive correlation with richness in tumors resected after neoadjuvant therapy (Spearman R ≈ 0.8). Tumor T-cell richness and clonality rose from pretherapy to surgery in three of three dual-therapy tumors but in only two of four nivolumab-treated tumors. Compared with tumor-adjacent uninvolved lung, resected tumors had greater TCR richness and clonality, and increases showed up in more of the dual-therapy-treated tumors. A small number of samples underwent TCR sequencing. No significant correlation was found between TCR clonality and pathologic tumor regression, and only one major-pathologic-response sample was available for the clonality analysis.

The protocol used for the library was the immunoSEQ multiplex PCR assay. The source study handled its data this way. Richness and clonality were used to summarize the repertoires, and clones that significantly expanded or contracted between pre- and post-therapy samples were identified. TCRdb's version of the immuneACCESS table is confined to in-frame rearrangements and falls short of the full clone set. An unresolved V gene accounts for under half of the shortfall where checked; the remainder is of unknown origin. V, J and clone size are those of that table, while D and trimming were read from the DNA. The sample table contains around 20,000 clones; only one count was recorded for roughly 77% of them. The ten largest clones capture more than 6% of the sample. This clone was found once. Its recognized antigen is unknown. No base-level quality is on record; no much larger clone is a single base apart.

Sample time point, as interpreted from the label and publication: at surgical resection after neoadjuvant nivolumab +/- ipilimumab. Samples came from the phase 2 randomized NEOSTAR trial, which tested neoadjuvant nivolumab or nivolumab plus ipilimumab followed by surgery in operable NSCLC. V is cut by 7 bases and J by 9 bases, and the space between the germline ends is 16 bases. CDR1 and CDR2, per the germline V gene (reference sequence), are MNHEY and SMNVEV. CDR3 length: 13 amino acids, cysteine to phenylalanine. The DNA shown is the 39-base CDR3, in frame from base 1. The sequenced sample was tumor tissue, obtained after neoadjuvant nivolumab, alone or with ipilimumab, at or shortly before surgery. The receptor's source is an adult with non-small cell lung cancer. The V and J segments used are TRBV27 and TRBJ2-1, with a tentative D call of TRBD1 or TRBD2, each matching 6 bases. The DNA sequence is given as TGTGCCAGCACCCCGGGACTCAGGGGTGAGCAGTTCTTC. Translated, it reads CASTPGLRGEQFF.